Presented here are 22 T cell receptor beta chains from one specimen sequenced in a study of shared clonotypes between healthy human individuals. Repertoires were generated with immunoSEQ multiplex PCR, while TCRdb's copy carries only in-frame clones and drops some. The sample has 2 million or so clones, 90% to 95% seen once. Material: naive CD4+ T cells sorted from blood. The subset is: CD45RA+ positively selected. The receptors derive from a man aged 18 to 30 in good health.

The chain carries TRBV28 and TRBJ2-2; 11 nucleotides align to TRBD2. The length of the CDR3 is 15 residues. Per germline, CDR1 MDHEN and CDR2 SYDVKM. V shed 6 bases, J shed 2 bases, and the junction held 2 bases outside the gene matches. CDR3 protein: CASRRLAGNTGELFF. The CDR3 DNA reads as TGTGCCAGCAGGCGACTAGCGGGAAACACCGGGGAGCTGTTTTTT.

Comments on this clone: This same CDR3 is encoded by further DNA sequences in the sample. The rearrangement links TRBV5-1 to TRBJ2-3; D remains ambiguous. From germline, CDR1 is SGHRS and CDR2 YFSETQ. V was trimmed by 4 bases and J by 3 bases, leaving 6 bases between them. The CDR3 runs 12 residues. As DNA, the CDR3 is TGCGCCAGCAGCGGGCCAACAGATACGCAGTATTTT. Residues: CASSGPTDTQYF.

This CDR3 is CASSATVNTEAFF. DNA for the CDR3: TGTGCCAGCAGCGCGACAGTTAACACTGAAGCTTTCTTT. The chain couples TRBV14 to TRBJ1-1, with D perhaps TRBD1 (5 bases). Trimming removed 5 bases from V and 2 bases from J, with 9 bases in between. Per the germline V gene, CDR1 is SGHDN and CDR2 is FVKESK. The CDR3 runs to 13 residues.

The chain carries TRBV5-1 and TRBJ1-6; TRBD1 matches 8 bases. V lost 1 base to trimming and J lost 9 bases; unmatched junction nucleotides: 9. The germline gives CDR1 SGHRS, CDR2 YFSETQ. The CDR3 is 16 residues long. CDR3 DNA sequence: TGCGCCAGCAGCTTGCGACCAACAGGGGGAAGTTCACCCCTCCACTTT. Translating gives CASSLRPTGGSSPLHF. The entire variable domain, with the rest obtained from reference TRBV5-1 and TRBJ1-6, is as follows: KAGVTQTPRYLIKTRGQQVTLSCSPISGHRSVSWYQQTPGQGLQFLFEYFSETQRNKGNFPGRFSGRQFSNSRSEMNVSTLELGDSALYLCASSLRPTGGSSPLHFGNGTRLTVT.

The chain has TRBV18 and TRBJ2-6; 12 positions match TRBD1. The CDR3 is 17 amino acids. The ends lost 0 bases at V and 4 bases at J; junction bases unmatched: 1. Germline V gene data show CDR1 as KGHSH and CDR2 as LQKENI. CDR3 coding DNA: TGTGCCAGCTCACCACCGGGACAGGGGGCAGGGGCCAACGTCCTGACTTTC. Protein sequence: CASSPPGQGAGANVLTF.

The rearrangement uses TRBV11-2 and TRBJ2-3; no clear D. Germline CDR1 SGHAT, CDR2 FQNNGV. The CDR3 contains 13 residues. V lost 8 bases to trimming and J lost 7 bases, with 16 bases between them. The CDR3 spells CASYAGTMNTQYF. As DNA, the CDR3 is TGTGCCAGCTATGCCGGCACTATGAATACGCAGTATTTT.

The chain employs TRBV5-4 and TRBJ2-7; 9 bases fit TRBD1. CDR1 SGHNT and CDR2 YYREEE come from the germline V gene (reference sequence). The CDR3 loop spans 15 amino acids. The V segment lost 3 bases and the J segment 2 bases; nucleotides outside the gene matches: 6. The CDR3 sequence is CASSSPGQGTYEQYF. The DNA for the CDR3 is TGTGCCAGCAGCTCACCGGGACAGGGTACCTACGAGCAGTACTTC. Based on the CDR3 plus reference TRBV5-4 and TRBJ2-7, the full variable domain is ETGVTQSPTHLIKTRGQQVTLRCSSQSGHNTVSWYQQALGQGPQFIFQYYREEENGRGNFPPRFSGLQFPNYSSELNVNALELDDSALYLCASSSPGQGTYEQYFGPGTRLTVT.

V usage is TRBV30 and J usage is TRBJ2-5; 15 nucleotides align to TRBD2. Germline loops: CDR1 GTSNPN, CDR2 SVGIG (reference sequence). The J segment lost 5 bases and the V segment lost 3 bases, leaving 13 bases of the junction unmatched. The CDR3 totals 18 residues. CDR3 loop: CAWSHARTSGRVGETQYF. The DNA for the CDR3 is TGTGCCTGGAGCCACGCCCGGACTAGCGGGAGGGTCGGGGAGACCCAGTACTTC.

This clone was seen only a few times. The same CDR3 arises from other DNA sequences in this sample as well. This chain uses TRBV28 with TRBJ2-7; no clear D gene. V dropped 4 bases and J dropped 4 bases, with 5 bases sitting between them. The germline V gene encodes CDR1 MDHEN and CDR2 SYDVKM. The CDR3 is 11 residues long. CDR3 in amino acids: CASSSRYEQYF. The DNA of the CDR3 is TGTGCCAGCAGTTCACGGTACGAGCAGTACTTC. The variable domain in full, with the rest retrieved from reference TRBV28 and TRBJ2-7, is DVKVTQSSRYLVKRTGEKVFLECVQDMDHENMFWYRQDPGLGLRLIYFSYDVKMKEKGDIPEGYSVSREKKERFSLILESASTNQTSMYLCASSSRYEQYFGPGTRLTVT.

This chain uses TRBV4-1 with TRBJ2-3, with D possibly matching TRBD2 (6 bases). This CDR3 is 15 amino acids long. The V gene's germline CDR1 is MGHRA and CDR2 YSYEKL. V was trimmed by 4 bases and J by 0 bases, leaving 11 bases between them. CDR3 loop: CASSLGGGSTDTQYF. Written as DNA, the CDR3 is TGCGCCAGCAGCCTAGGTGGGGGGAGCACAGATACGCAGTATTTT.

This clone was found once. This chain joins TRBV5-1 and TRBJ2-3, with 7 bases identical to TRBD2. CDR1 SGHRS and CDR2 YFSETQ come from the germline V gene. The V gene end was trimmed by 5 bases and the J gene end by 0 bases; junction bases not matched to a gene: 0. The CDR3 loop spans 13 amino acids. CDR3 loop: CASRRESTDTQYF. The CDR3 DNA is TGCGCCAGCAGGCGGGAGAGCACAGATACGCAGTATTTT. Full variable domain (rest looked up from reference TRBV5-1 and TRBJ2-3): KAGVTQTPRYLIKTRGQQVTLSCSPISGHRSVSWYQQTPGQGLQFLFEYFSETQRNKGNFPGRFSGRQFSNSRSEMNVSTLELGDSALYLCASRRESTDTQYFGPGTRLTVL.

As regards this clone: A junction end diverges from the germline sequence, so it may reflect a read error. V and J are TRBV7-7 and TRBJ2-2, with 13 bases that match TRBD2. The CDR3 has 17 residues. Germline V CDR1 and CDR2: SSHAT, FNYEAQ (reference sequence). The CDR3 DNA follows: TGTGCTAGCAGCTTAGCCGGGACTAGCGGGGCGACCGGGGAGCTGTTTTTT. Translated: CASSLAGTSGATGELFF.

The genes are TRBV2 and TRBJ1-5; D gene uncertain. The germline V gene has CDR1 SNHLY and CDR2 FYNNEI. The CDR3 extends over 14 amino acids. The V and J ends lost 3 bases and 5 bases respectively, with 11 bases between them. The CDR3 loop is CASSERSGYQPQHF. Here the CDR3 DNA reads TGTGCCAGCAGTGAGAGATCGGGATATCAGCCCCAGCATTTT.

On this clone itself: This may come from a read error, since a much larger clone is one base off. Other DNA sequences in this specimen translate into the identical CDR3. V gene TRBV10-3 combines with J gene TRBJ1-1; a weak D match, TRBD1 (6 bases). There are 12 residues in the CDR3. CDR1 is ENHRY, CDR2 SYGVKD, per germline. The V and J ends lost 3 bases and 4 bases respectively, with 6 bases between them. The DNA of the CDR3 is TGTGCCATCAGTGACAGGGGCACTGAAGCTTTCTTT. This codes for CAISDRGTEAFF.

The chain combines TRBV2 with TRBJ1-4; TRBD1 matches 7 bases. The length of the CDR3 is 14 residues. With V trimmed by 6 bases and J by 4 bases, 5 bases remained unmatched. Germline V lookup: CDR1 SNHLY, CDR2 FYNNEI. The DNA of the CDR3 is TGTGCCAGCAGGCAGGACAGGAATAATGAAAAACTGTTTTTT. Its protein product is CASRQDRNNEKLFF. The full variable domain, its missing parts supplied by reference TRBV2 and TRBJ1-4, is EPEVTQTPSHQVTQMGQEVILRCVPISNHLYFYWYRQILGQKVEFLVSFYNNEISEKSEIFDDQFSVERPDGSNFTLKIRSTKLEDSAMYFCASRQDRNNEKLFFGSGTQLSVL.

V and J are TRBV5-6 and TRBJ2-2; D is unresolved. Trimming removed 2 bases at V and 1 base at J, with 9 bases between. The CDR3 sequence is 15 residues long. CDR1 is SGHDT, CDR2 YYEEEE, per germline. CDR3 bases: TGTGCCAGCAGCTTTAGGCATCAGAACACCGGGGAGCTGTTTTTT. It translates to CASSFRHQNTGELFF. Complete variable domain (other parts from reference TRBV5-6 and TRBJ2-2): DAGVTQSPTHLIKTRGQQVTLRCSPKSGHDTVSWYQQALGQGPQFIFQYYEEEERQRGNFPDRFSGHQFPNYSSELNVNALLLGDSALYLCASSFRHQNTGELFFGEGSRLTVL.

This chain uses TRBV9 with TRBJ1-5; D unclear. This CDR3 is built from 14 residues. Trimming removed 0 bases from V and 3 bases from J, with 7 bases in between. CDR1 and CDR2 from the germline V gene are SGDLS and YYNGEE. Written as DNA, the CDR3 is TGTGCCAGCAGCGTAGGTTGGGTCAATCAGCCCCAGCATTTT. Protein sequence: CASSVGWVNQPQHF.

This chain links TRBV5-1 with TRBJ2-3, with 14 bases lining up with TRBD2. The J segment lost 0 bases and the V segment lost 0 bases, leaving 3 bases of the junction unmatched. This CDR3 is built from 18 residues. The germline CDR1 and CDR2 sequences are SGHRS and YFSETQ. CDR3 nucleotide sequence: TGCGCCAGCAGCTTGGCGGGGACTAGCGGGGGTAGCACAGATACGCAGTATTTT. Translation gives CASSLAGTSGGSTDTQYF.

The gene calls are TRBV6-6 and TRBJ2-7; tentatively, D is TRBD1 (6 bases). The germline V gene has CDR1 MNHNY and CDR2 SVGAGI (reference sequence). Trimming left V 5 bases short and J 0 bases short, with 14 bases between. The CDR3 runs to 15 residues. The CDR3 is CASSRTAQTSYEQYF. CDR3 nucleotide sequence: TGTGCCAGCAGTCGGACAGCCCAAACCTCCTACGAGCAGTACTTC.

This clone is a singleton in its sample. CDR3 DNA: TGTGCCAGCAGTCCCCCGGGCCAAGAGACCCAGTACTTC. Protein product: CASSPPGQETQYF. The rearrangement uses TRBV27 and TRBJ2-5; D uncertain. Trimming stripped 5 bases from V and 1 base from J, with 8 bases between. The CDR3 has 13 residues. Per the germline V gene, CDR1 is MNHEY and CDR2 is SMNVEV (reference sequence).

The chain recombines TRBV5-1 with TRBJ2-3; 13 nucleotides align to TRBD2. V lost 0 bases, J lost 4 bases, and 8 bases stayed unmatched. Germline assignment: CDR1 SGHRS and CDR2 YFSETQ. The CDR3 loop spans 18 amino acids. In DNA, the CDR3 is TGCGCCAGCAGCTTGGGAATGCTAGGACTAGCGGGAGCAGATACGCAGTATTTT. Residues: CASSLGMLGLAGADTQYF. Full variable domain (rest looked up from reference TRBV5-1 and TRBJ2-3): KAGVTQTPRYLIKTRGQQVTLSCSPISGHRSVSWYQQTPGQGLQFLFEYFSETQRNKGNFPGRFSGRQFSNSRSEMNVSTLELGDSALYLCASSLGMLGLAGADTQYFGPGTRLTVL.

Turning to this clone: This sample also contains other DNA sequences that code for the same CDR3. The rearrangement joins TRBV18 to TRBJ2-7; 10 bases agree with TRBD2. V shed 2 bases and J 5 bases; nucleotides not matched to a gene: 0. Germline CDR1 KGHSH, CDR2 LQKENI. The length of the CDR3 is 13 residues. CDR3 nucleotides: TGTGCCAGCTCACCAGGACTAGCGGACGAGCAGTACTTC. It specifies CASSPGLADEQYF.